Presented here are 8 T cell receptor beta chains from one specimen sequenced in a study of blood T cell repertoires in COVID-19. Libraries were prepared by immunoSEQ multiplex PCR; TCRdb keeps only in-frame clonotypes and omits some of them. The sample yields under 300,000 clones, about nine tenths seen once. Specimen: peripheral blood. These receptors all stem from a man younger than 45 with COVID-19, enrolled during active disease.

In DNA form, the CDR3 reads TGTGCCAGCTCACCAGTTGTAGTTGAGTCAGCCAATAGAGGCTACGAGCAGTACTTC. Its protein product is CASSPVVVESANRGYEQYF. This chain uses TRBV18 with TRBJ2-7, with D uncertain. This CDR3 comprises 19 residues. Between the trimmed V and J ends, which lost 2 bases and 3 bases, there was a span of 26 bases. The V gene's germline CDR1 is KGHSH and CDR2 LQKENI.

On this clone itself: Other DNA sequences of this sample code for an identical CDR3. The J gene is TRBJ1-1, the V gene TRBV2; D might be TRBD1 (5 bases). Deletions cut 1 base from V and 5 bases from J, with 8 bases between. Germline loops: CDR1 SNHLY, CDR2 FYNNEI. The CDR3 totals 13 residues. The CDR3 coding sequence is TGTGCCAGCAGTGAAGGCGGGGGGACTGAAGCTTTCTTT. It translates to CASSEGGGTEAFF.

The chain carries TRBV6-2 or TRBV6-3 and TRBJ1-4; 10 nucleotides agree with TRBD1. After removal of 5 bases from V and 7 bases from J, the junction contained 10 bases not matched to a gene. The CDR3 loop spans 16 amino acids. Germline loops: CDR1 MNHEY, CDR2 SVGEGT. Here the CDR3 reads CASSHAPGQGFEKLFF. The CDR3 DNA reads TGTGCCAGCAGTCACGCTCCGGGACAGGGGTTTGAAAAACTGTTTTTT.

The genes are TRBV18 and TRBJ1-6; TRBD1 matches at 7 bases. Looked up from germline, CDR1 is KGHSH and CDR2 is LQKENI. With V trimmed by 3 bases and J by 13 bases, 6 bases remained unmatched. CDR3 length: 13 amino acids. CDR3 sequence reads: CASSPRTGSPLHF. Written as DNA, the CDR3 is TGTGCCAGCTCACCGAGGACAGGTTCGCCCCTCCACTTT.

The chain is built from TRBV18 and TRBJ1-1; tentatively, D is TRBD1 (5 bases). Germline V gives CDR1 KGHSH, CDR2 LQKENI. The CDR3 totals 13 residues. Trimming took 1 base from V and 10 from J, leaving 13 bases between them. For the CDR3, the DNA is TGTGCCAGCTCACCACTGGACAAGGGTTCAGCTTTCTTT. Its protein product is CASSPLDKGSAFF.

CDR3 sequence: CATSRDLTGDNSPLHF. In DNA form, the CDR3 reads TGTGCCACCAGCAGAGATCTCACAGGGGATAATTCACCCCTCCACTTT. The V and J genes are TRBV15 and TRBJ1-6; 7 positions match TRBD1. Losses at the gene ends were 0 bases for V and 5 bases for J; bases not matched to a gene: 4. CDR1 is LNHNV and CDR2 is YYDKDF in the germline V gene (reference sequence). The CDR3 is made up of 16 amino acids.

The chain has TRBV5-4 and TRBJ1-2; D is possibly TRBD1 (6 bases). The germline gives CDR1 SGHNT, CDR2 YYREEE (reference sequence). CDR3 size: 17 residues. Trimming left V 4 bases short and J 1 base short, with 20 bases between. The CDR3 loop reads CASSNQGGARGNYGYTF. The CDR3 DNA reads as TGTGCCAGCAGCAACCAAGGGGGGGCCAGGGGTAACTATGGCTACACCTTC. Drawing the rest from reference TRBV5-4 and TRBJ1-2, the complete variable domain is ETGVTQSPTHLIKTRGQQVTLRCSSQSGHNTVSWYQQALGQGPQFIFQYYREEENGRGNFPPRFSGLQFPNYSSELNVNALELDDSALYLCASSNQGGARGNYGYTFGSGTRLTVV.

The chain carries TRBV30 and TRBJ2-7, with a possible D match to TRBD1 (5 bases). This CDR3 region has 13 residues. Germline V gene data show CDR1 as GTSNPN and CDR2 as SVGIG (reference sequence). Deletions cut 2 bases from V and 4 bases from J, with 12 bases between. In DNA form, the CDR3 reads TGTGCCTGGAGTAAAGGGGCGCGGTACGAGCAGTACTTC. This codes for CAWSKGARYEQYF.